Listed here are 27 T cell receptor beta chains from one sample, sequenced in a study of OX40 agonist ivuxolimab in advanced cancers. Sequencing was performed with immunoSEQ multiplex PCR; in TCRdb, only in-frame clones are kept and a portion is missing. In the table there are around 53,000 clones, approximately 75% of which are singletons. This material consisted of CD4+ or CD8+ T cells sorted from blood, taken in a trial of the OX40 agonist ivuxolimab. These receptors all come from an adult with an advanced solid tumor such as melanoma, head and neck, liver or kidney cancer.

This chain links TRBV7-2 with TRBJ2-5, with TRBD2 identical over 9 bases. The V gene end was trimmed by 1 base and the J gene end by 10 bases; junction bases not matched to a gene: 10. Germline V gene data show CDR1 as SGHTA and CDR2 as FQGNSA. This CDR3 is 15 amino acids long. The CDR3 bases are TGTGCCAGCAGCTTAGTGGGTTATAGCGGGGGCCACCAGTACTTC. Amino acid sequence: CASSLVGYSGGHQYF.

This chain joins TRBV7-2 and TRBJ2-1, with 7 bases fitting TRBD2. This CDR3 has 17 residues. V lost 0 bases, J lost 9 bases, and 14 bases stayed unmatched. Germline lookup yields CDR1 SGHTA and CDR2 FQGNSA. The CDR3 sequence: CASSLAPPVQRGSEQFF. In nucleotides, the CDR3 is TGTGCCAGCAGCTTAGCGCCTCCGGTCCAGCGGGGCAGTGAGCAGTTCTTC.

This clone has only a few counts. V is TRBV6-6 and J is TRBJ1-6; 10 bases line up with TRBD1. The CDR3 is 14 amino acids. Trimming took 5 bases from V and 8 from J; bases not matched to a gene: 3. Germline lookup yields CDR1 MNHNY and CDR2 SVGAGI (reference sequence). For the CDR3, the DNA is TGTGCCAGCAGTACGGGACAGGGGTATTCACCCCTCCACTTT. It is translated as CASSTGQGYSPLHF.

The chain links TRBV5-5 to TRBJ2-2; the D is unclear. The CDR3 consists of 15 residues. Germline V gene data show CDR1 as SGHKS and CDR2 as YYEKEE (reference sequence). V lost 1 base and J 1 base, leaving 8 bases between the germline ends. The DNA for the CDR3 is TGTGCCAGCAGCTTGAGGGCGGTGAACACCGGGGAGCTGTTTTTT. Protein sequence: CASSLRAVNTGELFF.

This sequence joins TRBV6-6 and TRBJ1-1; D gene uncertain. The CDR3 is 13 amino acids. With 6 bases removed from V and 1 base from J, the gap between germline ends came to 9 bases. In germline, CDR1 is MNHNY, CDR2 SVGAGI (reference sequence). The CDR3 nucleotides read TGTGCCAGCAGCCCCACAGCGAACACTGAAGCTTTCTTT. Translated: CASSPTANTEAFF.

A remark on this clone: A read error may produce the germline difference seen at one junction end. The gene calls are TRBV7-2 and TRBJ2-7; no reliable D call. Germline lookup yields CDR1 SGHTA and CDR2 FQGNSA. The CDR3 is 14 residues long. The CDR3: CANSFGGNSYEQYF. The DNA of the CDR3 is TGTGCCAACAGCTTCGGCGGAAACTCCTACGAGCAGTACTTC.

The chain is built from TRBV29-1 and TRBJ2-7; 10 bases match TRBD2. Germline values: CDR1 SQVTM, CDR2 ANQGSEA. V lost 4 bases to trimming and J lost 7 bases; unmatched junction nucleotides: 16. The CDR3 extends over 16 amino acids. The CDR3 DNA reads as TGCAGCGTTGGGAGTTTGGGGACTAGCGTCCAAGGAGAGCAGTACTTC. It yields the protein CSVGSLGTSVQGEQYF.

The V gene is TRBV5-4, the J gene TRBJ2-6; maybe TRBD1 (10 bases). Per the germline V gene, CDR1 is SGHNT and CDR2 is YYREEE (reference sequence). V gave up 6 bases and J gave up 2 bases, with 21 bases separating them. The CDR3 extends over 18 amino acids. CDR3 DNA sequence: TGTGCCAGCAACCCTAGCGGGACAGGGGCTCCTGGGGCCAACGTCCTGACTTTC. This gives the protein CASNPSGTGAPGANVLTF.

The rearrangement uses TRBV18 and TRBJ2-6; perhaps TRBD2 as D (5 bases). Germline V gene lookup returns CDR1 KGHSH and CDR2 LQKENI. Trimming removed 3 bases at V and 0 bases at J, with 9 bases between. The CDR3 has 16 amino acids. For the CDR3, the DNA is TGTGCCAGCTCACCCTTTCGGGGCTCTGGGGCCAACGTCCTGACTTTC. It encodes CASSPFRGSGANVLTF.

This chain connects TRBV18 to TRBJ1-1, with D possibly matching TRBD1 (5 bases). Germline V gives CDR1 KGHSH, CDR2 LQKENI. This CDR3 spans 14 amino acids. Trimming left V 6 bases short and J 2 bases short, with 13 bases between. CDR3 nucleotides: TGTGCCAGCTCCCGAAGGGGCCTTAACACTGAAGCTTTCTTT. It is translated as CASSRRGLNTEAFF.

This clone was picked up a small number of times. The chain combines TRBV11-2 with TRBJ2-7; unclear D gene. In germline, CDR1 is SGHAT, CDR2 FQNNGV. Trimming took off 5 bases at V and 4 bases at J, with 3 bases between the two ends. The CDR3 is made up of 10 amino acids. DNA of the CDR3: TGTGCCAGCAGCCAGTACGAGCAGTACTTC. Residues: CASSQYEQYF.

V usage is TRBV27 and J usage is TRBJ2-1, with TRBD2 identical over 8 bases. This CDR3 region has 15 residues. Trimming removed 2 bases from V and 7 bases from J; junction bases left unmatched: 7. CDR1 is MNHEY, CDR2 SMNVEV, per germline (reference sequence). This chain's CDR3 is CASSLDGRVGNEQFF. The CDR3 DNA reads TGTGCCAGCAGTTTAGACGGGAGGGTAGGTAATGAGCAGTTCTTC.

The genes are TRBV30 and TRBJ2-3; 8 bases map to TRBD2. Germline CDR1 reads GTSNPN; CDR2 reads SVGIG (reference sequence). The CDR3 covers 16 residues. With 1 base clipped from V and 1 base from J, the junction kept 7 bases outside the gene matches. The CDR3 reads CAWSGGLALRTDTQYF. CDR3 coding DNA: TGTGCCTGGAGTGGAGGACTAGCACTCCGCACAGATACGCAGTATTTT.

The V call is TRBV21-1, the J call TRBJ2-4. TRBV21-1 is flagged as a pseudogene. The CDR3 sequence is 17 residues long. The CDR3 DNA reads TGTGCCAGCAGCTCCGCTCTCCGGGACCCTAGAGGGAACATTCAGTACTTC. Its translation: CASSSALRDPRGNIQYF.

The V call is TRBV7-2, the J call TRBJ1-2, with a tentative D call TRBD1 (5 bases). Germline V gives CDR1 SGHTA, CDR2 FQGNSA. Trimming cost V 0 bases and J 2 bases, with 7 bases left between them. This CDR3 comprises 14 residues. This CDR3 reads CASSLAQGNYGYTF. In DNA, the CDR3 is TGTGCCAGCAGCTTAGCGCAGGGAAACTATGGCTACACCTTC.

V usage is TRBV5-1 and J usage is TRBJ2-3, with unresolved D. V was cut by 0 bases and J by 10 bases, with 12 bases left in between. The CDR3 covers 13 residues. In germline, CDR1 is SGHRS, CDR2 YFSETQ. The CDR3 DNA reads TGCGCCAGCAGCTTGGGCGGCAGAACCTCGCAGTATTTT. Translation gives CASSLGGRTSQYF.

The rearrangement joins TRBV5-6 to TRBJ2-5, with 8 nucleotides matching TRBD1. CDR3 length equals 15 residues. Trimming at V came to 3 bases and at J to 2 bases, leaving 6 bases not matched to a gene. Germline V gene sequence: CDR1 SGHDT, CDR2 YYEEEE. CDR3 residues: CASSSWGTGQETQYF. In DNA form, the CDR3 reads TGTGCCAGCAGCTCCTGGGGGACAGGTCAAGAGACCCAGTACTTC.

This clone came up once. The chain links TRBV28 to TRBJ1-2; D gene unclear. The CDR3 covers 11 residues. The ends were cut back, 5 bases at V and 7 bases at J, with 8 bases in the middle. Germline CDR1 and CDR2: MDHEN and SYDVKM. The CDR3 bases are TGTGCCAGCAGTGCCTCTATTGGCTACACCTTC. Amino acid sequence: CASSASIGYTF.

Points on this clone: Sequence at one end of the junction differs from germline and may be a read error. The V gene is TRBV5-1, the J gene TRBJ1-5; D gene ambiguous. The germline gives CDR1 SGHRS, CDR2 YFSETQ. The CDR3 runs to 13 residues. The CDR3: CASRLDIDQPQHF. The CDR3 DNA follows: TGCGCCAGCAGATTGGATATAGATCAGCCCCAGCATTTT.

Written as DNA, the CDR3 is TGCGCCAGCAGCTTGGATACAGGGTACCCTTTCTTT. This translates into CASSLDTGYPFF. This chain connects TRBV5-1 to TRBJ1-1; D is perhaps TRBD1 (6 bases). CDR3 length: 12 amino acids. Germline CDR1 reads SGHRS; CDR2 reads YFSETQ. V was cut by 0 bases and J by 12 bases, with 12 bases left in between.

With regard to this clone: Other DNA sequences in this specimen translate into the identical CDR3. The CDR3, as DNA: TGTGCCAGCTCACCAACCGGGACGAACACCGGGGAGCTGTTTTTT. As protein: CASSPTGTNTGELFF. The V and J genes are TRBV18 and TRBJ2-2; D may be TRBD2 (5 bases). The CDR3 runs to 15 residues. Per germline, CDR1 KGHSH and CDR2 LQKENI. Trimming stripped 2 bases from V and 0 bases from J, with 7 bases between.

V gene TRBV28 combines with J gene TRBJ1-1, with 10 positions matching TRBD1. Germline V gene data show CDR1 as MDHEN and CDR2 as SYDVKM. Trimming took 7 bases from V and 6 from J; bases not matched to a gene: 8. This CDR3 spans 14 amino acids. Here the CDR3 DNA reads TGTGCCAGCACCAACACAGGGACAGGGGCTGAAGCTTTCTTT. Residues: CASTNTGTGAEAFF.

The V call is TRBV4-3, the J call TRBJ1-2; TRBD1 is a possible D gene (6 bases). The CDR3 runs 16 residues. Between the trimmed V and J ends, which lost 1 base and 4 bases, there was a span of 16 bases. The germline V gene has CDR1 LGHNA and CDR2 YSLEER. The CDR3 protein is CASSQALDRSTYGYTF. The CDR3 DNA reads TGCGCCAGCAGCCAAGCGCTCGACAGGTCGACCTATGGCTACACCTTC.

The rearrangement joins TRBV19 to TRBJ2-1; 10 bases agree with TRBD2. Germline assignment: CDR1 LNHDA and CDR2 SQIVND (reference sequence). The CDR3 length is 15 residues. The junction had 6 bases not matched to a gene; V was cut back by 5 bases and J by 5 bases. This CDR3 is CASSFVAGGHNEQFF. CDR3 sequence (DNA): TGTGCCAGTAGTTTTGTAGCGGGAGGCCACAATGAGCAGTTCTTC.

This clone appeared a few times. The chain joins TRBV9 to TRBJ2-3, with D maybe TRBD2 (5 bases). Germline V gene data show CDR1 as SGDLS and CDR2 as YYNGEE. This CDR3 comprises 15 residues. Trimming shortened V by 0 bases and J by 8 bases, and 16 bases separated the two germline ends. CDR3 sequence reads: CASSVVDLAGVTQYF. The CDR3 bases are TGTGCCAGCAGCGTAGTAGACCTTGCCGGGGTTACGCAGTATTTT.

A few counts support this clone. The chain joins TRBV5-6 to TRBJ1-3; possible D gene TRBD1, 5 bases. This CDR3 spans 15 amino acids. The V end was cut by 3 bases, the J end by 0 bases, with 10 bases between. The germline CDR1 and CDR2 sequences are SGHDT and YYEEEE. The CDR3 is CASSWGAVSGNTIYF. DNA of the CDR3: TGTGCCAGCAGCTGGGGCGCGGTCTCTGGAAACACCATATATTTT. The complete variable domain, with remaining parts taken from reference TRBV5-6 and TRBJ1-3, reads DAGVTQSPTHLIKTRGQQVTLRCSPKSGHDTVSWYQQALGQGPQFIFQYYEEEERQRGNFPDRFSGHQFPNYSSELNVNALLLGDSALYLCASSWGAVSGNTIYFGEGSWLTVV.

This clone appeared a few times. Here the CDR3 reads CASRSPGTGNQPQHF. In DNA, the CDR3 is TGTGCCAGCAGGTCCCCCGGGACGGGAAATCAGCCCCAGCATTTT. The V and J genes are TRBV2 and TRBJ1-5; D is perhaps TRBD1 (5 bases). Germline loops: CDR1 SNHLY, CDR2 FYNNEI. The CDR3 is 15 residues long. Deletions cut 6 bases from V and 4 bases from J, with 16 bases between.